A selection of T cell receptor beta chains follows, all from one sample in a study of T-cell reconstitution after alpha-beta-depleted transplantation in children. TCRdb analysed the PCR reads with MiXCR anew, one entry per CDR3 protein. The profile covers about 470,000 distinct CDR3 sequences, with over 40% appearing a single time and approximately 25% taken by the ten largest. The sample was PBMCs, taken before TCRalphabeta/CD19-depleted stem cell transplant. All receptors come from a girl aged 2 to 9 with aplastic anemia, due to receive a stem cell transplant. Both conserved end residues are part of each CDR3. D genes are given only for firm matches. The size entry is marked missing in some rows and otherwise reads once, few, many or a size class.

clone size: few
V gene: TRBV28
J gene: TRBJ2-4
D gene: -
CDR3 protein: CASSSSGLLLAKNIQYF
CDR3 DNA: TGTGCCAGCAGCTCCTCCGGACTTTTGCTAGCCAAAAACATTCAGTACTTC

clone size: many
V gene: TRBV5-1
J gene: TRBJ2-1
D gene: -
CDR3 protein: CASSLAHNSGEQFF
CDR3 DNA: TGCGCCAGCAGCTTGGCCCATAATAGTGGTGAGCAGTTCTTC

clone size: many
V gene: TRBV9
J gene: TRBJ2-6
D gene: -
CDR3 protein: CASTNHDRSGANVLTF
CDR3 DNA: TGTGCCAGCACGAATCATGACCGCTCTGGGGCCAACGTCCTGACTTTC

clone size: -
V gene: TRBV11-2
J gene: TRBJ2-4
D gene: -
CDR3 protein: CASSLVGDIQYF
CDR3 DNA: TGTGCCAGCAGCTTAGTAGGGGACATTCAGTACTTC

clone size: -
V gene: TRBV10-2
J gene: TRBJ2-7
D gene: TRBD1
CDR3 protein: CASSKGQPYEQYF
CDR3 DNA: TGCGCCAGCAGTAAGGGACAGCCCTACGAGCAGTACTTC

clone size: -
V gene: TRBV28
J gene: TRBJ2-3
D gene: -
CDR3 protein: CASSFTTSADTQYF
CDR3 DNA: TGTGCCAGCAGTTTCACCACCAGCGCGGATACGCAGTATTTT

clone size: -
V gene: TRBV11-2
J gene: TRBJ2-7
D gene: -
CDR3 protein: CASSLHPGRVYEQYF
CDR3 DNA: TGTGCCAGCAGCTTACACCCCGGGAGAGTATACGAGCAGTACTTC

clone size: -
V gene: TRBV27
J gene: TRBJ1-1
D gene: -
CDR3 protein: CASSMGLNTEAFF
CDR3 DNA: TGTGCCAGCAGTATGGGTTTGAACACTGAAGCTTTCTTT

clone size: -
V gene: TRBV20-1
J gene: TRBJ1-4
D gene: TRBD1
CDR3 protein: CSTGGREKLFF
CDR3 DNA: TGCAGTACAGGGGGGAGGGAAAAACTGTTTTTT

clone size: -
V gene: TRBV20-1
J gene: TRBJ2-7
D gene: -
CDR3 protein: CSASGGGERGYEQYF
CDR3 DNA: TGCAGTGCTAGTGGGGGTGGGGAGAGGGGTTACGAGCAGTACTTC

clone size: many
V gene: TRBV20-1
J gene: TRBJ2-7
D gene: -
CDR3 protein: CSARGASYEQYF
CDR3 DNA: TGCAGTGCCAGGGGAGCCTCCTACGAGCAGTACTTC